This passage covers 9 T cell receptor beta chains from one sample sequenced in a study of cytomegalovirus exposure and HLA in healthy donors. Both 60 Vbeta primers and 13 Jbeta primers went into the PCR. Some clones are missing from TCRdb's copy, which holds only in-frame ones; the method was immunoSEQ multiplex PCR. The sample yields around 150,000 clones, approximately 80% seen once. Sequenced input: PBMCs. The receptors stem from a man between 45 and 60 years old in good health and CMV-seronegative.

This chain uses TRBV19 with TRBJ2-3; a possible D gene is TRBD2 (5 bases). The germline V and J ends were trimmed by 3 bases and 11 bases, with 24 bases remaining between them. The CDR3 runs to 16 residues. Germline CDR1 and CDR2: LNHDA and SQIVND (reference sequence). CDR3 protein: CASSILSDSVNPVQYF. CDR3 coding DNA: TGTGCCAGTAGTATCCTCTCTGATAGCGTGAACCCCGTGCAGTATTTT.

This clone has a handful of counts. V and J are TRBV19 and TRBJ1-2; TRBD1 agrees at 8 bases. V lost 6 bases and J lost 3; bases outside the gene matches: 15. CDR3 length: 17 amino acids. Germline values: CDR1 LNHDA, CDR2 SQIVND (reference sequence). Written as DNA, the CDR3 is TGTGCCAGTAGAGTTTCGGGATCCGGGACAGGTCACTATGGCTACACCTTC. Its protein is CASRVSGSGTGHYGYTF.

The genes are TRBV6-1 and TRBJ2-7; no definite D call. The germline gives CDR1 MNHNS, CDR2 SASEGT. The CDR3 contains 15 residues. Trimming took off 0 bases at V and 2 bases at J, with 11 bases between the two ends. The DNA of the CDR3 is TGTGCCAGCAGTGAAGCGCGGCCAACTCCCTACGAGCAGTACTTC. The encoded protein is CASSEARPTPYEQYF.

The CDR3 reads CASSADRARGDTIYF. CDR3 DNA sequence: TGCGCCAGCAGCGCGGACAGGGCAAGAGGGGACACCATATATTTT. V is TRBV5-1 and J is TRBJ1-3, with TRBD1 matching 8 bases. CDR3 length equals 15 residues. CDR1 is SGHRS, CDR2 YFSETQ, per germline. Trimming at V came to 4 bases and at J to 8 bases, leaving 11 bases not matched to a gene.

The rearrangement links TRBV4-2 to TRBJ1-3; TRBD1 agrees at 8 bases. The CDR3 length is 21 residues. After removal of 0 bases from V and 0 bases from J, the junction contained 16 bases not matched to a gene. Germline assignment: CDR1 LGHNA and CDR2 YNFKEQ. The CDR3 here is CASSQDSPRQGTLSSGNTIYF. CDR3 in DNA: TGTGCCAGCAGCCAAGATTCGCCGAGACAGGGGACCTTAAGCTCTGGAAACACCATATATTTT.

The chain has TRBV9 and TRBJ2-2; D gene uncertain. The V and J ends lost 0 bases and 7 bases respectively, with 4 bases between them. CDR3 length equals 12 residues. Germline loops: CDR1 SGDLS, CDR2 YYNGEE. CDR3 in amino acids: CASSVDLGELFF. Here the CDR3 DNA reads TGTGCCAGCAGCGTAGATCTCGGGGAGCTGTTTTTT.

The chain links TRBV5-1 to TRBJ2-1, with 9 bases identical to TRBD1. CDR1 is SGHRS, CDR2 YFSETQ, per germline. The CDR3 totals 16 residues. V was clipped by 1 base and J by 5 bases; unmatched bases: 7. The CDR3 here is CASSLTRDRENNEQFF. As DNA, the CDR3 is TGCGCCAGCAGCTTGACCCGGGACAGGGAAAACAATGAGCAGTTCTTC. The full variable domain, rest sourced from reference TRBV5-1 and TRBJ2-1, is KAGVTQTPRYLIKTRGQQVTLSCSPISGHRSVSWYQQTPGQGLQFLFEYFSETQRNKGNFPGRFSGRQFSNSRSEMNVSTLELGDSALYLCASSLTRDRENNEQFFGPGTRLTVL.

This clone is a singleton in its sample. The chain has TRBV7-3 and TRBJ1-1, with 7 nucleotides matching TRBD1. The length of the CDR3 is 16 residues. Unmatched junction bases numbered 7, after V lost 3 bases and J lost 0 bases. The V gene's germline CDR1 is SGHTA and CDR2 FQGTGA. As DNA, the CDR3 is TGTGCCAGCAGCTTTAGGACAGGAAGAATGAACACTGAAGCTTTCTTT. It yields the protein CASSFRTGRMNTEAFF. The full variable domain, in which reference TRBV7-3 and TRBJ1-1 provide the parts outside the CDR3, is GAGVSQTPSNKVTEKGKYVELRCDPISGHTALYWYRQSLGQGPEFLIYFQGTGAADDSGLPNDRFFAVRPEGSVSTLKIQRTERGDSAVYLCASSFRTGRMNTEAFFGQGTRLTVV.

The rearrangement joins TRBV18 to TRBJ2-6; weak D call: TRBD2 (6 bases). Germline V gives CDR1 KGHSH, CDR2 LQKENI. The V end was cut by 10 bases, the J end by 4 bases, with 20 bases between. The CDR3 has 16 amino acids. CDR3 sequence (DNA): TGTGCCACCACTCCGGGAGCAGCTGGAGGGGCCAACGTCCTGACTTTC. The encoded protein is CATTPGAAGGANVLTF.